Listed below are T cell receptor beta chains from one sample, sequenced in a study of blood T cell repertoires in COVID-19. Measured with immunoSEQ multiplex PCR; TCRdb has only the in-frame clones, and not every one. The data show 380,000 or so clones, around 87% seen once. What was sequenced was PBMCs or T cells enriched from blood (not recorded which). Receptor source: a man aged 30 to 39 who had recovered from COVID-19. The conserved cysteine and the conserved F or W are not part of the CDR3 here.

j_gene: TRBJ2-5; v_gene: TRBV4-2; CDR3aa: ASSQGTAGGRGQETQY
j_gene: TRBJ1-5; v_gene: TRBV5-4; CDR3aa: ASSFRVEGLPAEAQH
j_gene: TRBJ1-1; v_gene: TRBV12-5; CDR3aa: ASGLARVAGHTEAF
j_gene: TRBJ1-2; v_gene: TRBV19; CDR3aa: AGSGGTENYGYT
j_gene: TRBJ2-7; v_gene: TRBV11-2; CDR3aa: ASSFNSLSYEQY
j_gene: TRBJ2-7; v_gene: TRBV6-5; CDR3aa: ASKMSGGFSYEQY
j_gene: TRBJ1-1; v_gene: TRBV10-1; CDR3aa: ASSDLEVVRKNTEAF
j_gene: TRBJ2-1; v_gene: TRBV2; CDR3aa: ASRDKKRGGANEQF
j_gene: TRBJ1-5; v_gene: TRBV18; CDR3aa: ASSPTTGGDQPQH
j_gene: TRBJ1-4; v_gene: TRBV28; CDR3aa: ASSAASGTGVTNEKLF
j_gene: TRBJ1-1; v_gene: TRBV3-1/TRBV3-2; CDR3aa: ASSFRDRGYTEAF
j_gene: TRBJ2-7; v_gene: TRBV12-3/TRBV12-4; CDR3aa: ASTQGGEQY
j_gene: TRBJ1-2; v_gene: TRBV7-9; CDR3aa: ASSLAQGAYGYT
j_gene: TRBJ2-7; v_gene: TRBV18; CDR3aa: ASSPRQGTAYEQY
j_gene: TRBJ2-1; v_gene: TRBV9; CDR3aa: ASSVGTSVNYNEQF
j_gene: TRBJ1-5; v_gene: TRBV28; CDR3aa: ASTSGPLNQPQH
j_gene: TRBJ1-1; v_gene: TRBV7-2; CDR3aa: ASSSQLSTEAF